Shown below are 14 T cell receptor beta chains from a single sample sequenced in a study of breast tumors, draining lymph nodes, adjacent tissues. TCRdb reprocessed the multiplex PCR reads with MiXCR, giving one entry per CDR3 protein. This table holds around 230,000 distinct CDR3 sequences, approximately 31% found once. Axillary draining lymph nodes of breast cancer patients supplied the node samples. The sequencing input was axillary lymph node tissue. The receptor source for this set is a female donor with breast cancer. Some clones in this sample may be carry-over from other donors' samples.

This clonotype showed up many times. The CDR3 is CASSLWGLANEQYF. The CDR3 nucleotides are TGTGCCAGCAGTTTATGGGGACTAGCAAACGAGCAGTACTTC. This sequence joins TRBV12-3 or TRBV12-4 and TRBJ2-7, with 9 bases identical to TRBD2. J was trimmed by 5 bases and V by 2 bases; bases with no gene match: 4. This CDR3 is built from 14 residues.

The table lists this clonotype with many counts. The V call is TRBV9, the J call TRBJ2-5; 9 bases map to TRBD1. Germline V CDR1 and CDR2: SGDLS, YYNGEE. This CDR3 region has 16 residues. J gave up 2 bases and V 4 bases, and 9 bases lay outside the gene matches. The CDR3 reads CASSPVGGTGQETQYF. The CDR3 region has the DNA TGTGCCAGCAGCCCCGTAGGGGGGACAGGGCAAGAGACCCAGTACTTC.

This clonotype was detected only a few times. The chain links TRBV18 to TRBJ2-5; D not resolved. The ends were cut back, 0 bases at V and 5 bases at J, with 4 bases in the middle. Germline assignment: CDR1 KGHSH and CDR2 LQKENI. The CDR3 length is 12 residues. The DNA of the CDR3 is TGTGCCAGCTCACCACCGGCGGAGACCCAGTACTTC. This gives the protein CASSPPAETQYF. Full variable domain (rest looked up from reference TRBV18 and TRBJ2-5): NAGVMQNPRHLVRRRGQEARLRCSPMKGHSHVYWYRQLPEEGLKFMVYLQKENIIDESGMPKERFSAEFPKEGPSILRIQQVVRGDSAAYFCASSPPAETQYFGPGTRLLVL.

A note on this clonotype: A read error is possible here, since a much larger clone lies one base away. The genes are TRBV6-2 or TRBV6-3 and TRBJ2-1; 12 bases line up with TRBD2. The CDR3 length is 15 residues. In germline, CDR1 is MNHEY, CDR2 SVGEGT. V was pared by 2 bases and J by 12 bases, with 8 bases of the junction left unmatched. In DNA form, the CDR3 reads TGTGCCAGCAGTTACGGACTAGCGGGAAGGGATGGGCAGTTCTTC. Protein sequence: CASSYGLAGRDGQFF.

The chain carries TRBV20-1 and TRBJ2-5, with 10 nucleotides matching TRBD2. With V trimmed by 3 bases and J by 3 bases, 10 bases remained unmatched. The CDR3 has 16 amino acids. The germline CDR1 and CDR2 sequences are DFQATT and SNEGSKA (reference sequence). The CDR3 nucleotides are TGCAGTGCTAGTAGGGCCCTAGCGGGAGCGGAAGAGACCCAGTACTTC. This translates into CSASRALAGAEETQYF.

At least ten counts were recorded for this clonotype. The V call is TRBV6-4, the J call TRBJ2-7; D might be TRBD2 (5 bases). This CDR3 contains 13 residues. CDR1 and CDR2 from the germline V gene are MRHNA and SNTAGT. Between the trimmed V and J ends, which lost 6 bases and 6 bases, there was a span of 15 bases. DNA for the CDR3: TGTGCCAGCAGCGCCGTTCGAGGGTCCGAGCAGTACTTC. It codes for CASSAVRGSEQYF.

To note about this clonotype: This likely comes from a read error, as the CDR3 has no conserved phenylalanine or tryptophan at its end. This chain joins TRBV25-1 and TRBJ1-1; D call uncertain. Germline assignment: CDR1 MGHDK and CDR2 SYGVNS. The length of the CDR3 is 13 residues. V was cut by 4 bases and J by 0 bases, with 6 bases left in between. CDR3 sequence: CASSVKLNTEAFL. CDR3 DNA sequence: TGTGCCAGCAGTGTCAAATTGAACACTGAAGCTTTCCTT.

At least ten counts were recorded for this clonotype. The chain couples TRBV11-2 to TRBJ1-6; 9 bases map to TRBD1. The V gene end was trimmed by 1 base and the J gene end by 7 bases; junction bases not matched to a gene: 11. This CDR3 spans 18 amino acids. Germline CDR1 reads SGHAT; CDR2 reads FQNNGV. This chain's CDR3 is CASSLGGLTGTGNSPLHF. The CDR3 bases are TGTGCCAGCAGCTTAGGAGGGCTAACCGGGACAGGGAATTCACCCCTCCACTTT.

At least ten counts were recorded for this clonotype. V usage is TRBV4-2 and J usage is TRBJ1-2, with TRBD1 as a possible D gene (6 bases). The length of the CDR3 is 15 residues. Germline CDR1 reads LGHNA; CDR2 reads YNFKEQ. V was shortened by 0 bases and J by 2 bases, with 10 bases between the two germline ends. The CDR3 DNA is TGTGCCAGCAGCCAAGATCGGGGGGCCAACTATGGCTACACCTTC. Translated: CASSQDRGANYGYTF.

The chain couples TRBV2 to TRBJ2-6, with 8 bases aligning to TRBD2. The CDR3 is made up of 15 amino acids. Losses at the gene ends were 1 base for V and 4 bases for J; bases not matched to a gene: 0. The germline V gene has CDR1 SNHLY and CDR2 FYNNEI. CDR3 sequence: CASSEGLAGANVLTF. For the CDR3, the DNA is TGTGCCAGCAGTGAAGGACTAGCGGGGGCCAACGTCCTGACTTTC.

Regarding this clonotype: This sequence may be a read error, since a much larger clone differs from it by one base. The chain couples TRBV6-2 or TRBV6-3 to TRBJ1-6; 8 bases are a match to TRBD1. CDR3 length: 15 amino acids. Germline CDR1 is MNHEY and CDR2 is SVGEGT. V gave up 6 bases and J gave up 1 base; unmatched junction bases: 2. The CDR3 coding sequence is TGTGCCAGCAGGCGACAGGGGTCCTATAATTCACCCCTCCACTTT. It specifies CASRRQGSYNSPLHF.

This clonotype was observed at least ten times. The genes are TRBV6-1 and TRBJ2-7; 11 bases fit TRBD2. With V trimmed by 5 bases and J by 2 bases, 2 bases remained unmatched. CDR3 length: 14 amino acids. Per germline, CDR1 MNHNS and CDR2 SASEGT. The CDR3 loop reads CASSTSGGAYEQYF. CDR3 in DNA: TGTGCCAGCAGTACTAGCGGGGGTGCCTACGAGCAGTACTTC.

Details on this clonotype: This sequence may be a read error, since a much larger clone differs from it by one base. The J gene is TRBJ1-1, the V gene TRBV5-1; the D is unclear. Trimming cost V 1 base and J 5 bases, with 12 bases left between them. CDR1 is SGHRS and CDR2 is YFSETQ in the germline V gene. The CDR3 runs to 14 residues. In DNA form, the CDR3 reads TGCGCCAGCAGCTTGACAGTAAGCAGAACTGAAGCTTTCTTT. Translation: CASSLTVSRTEAFF. Looking up the rest from reference TRBV5-1 and TRBJ1-1 gives the full variable domain: KAGVTQTPRYLIKTRGQQVTLSCSPISGHRSVSWYQQTPGQGLQFLFEYFSETQRNKGNFPGRFSGRQFSNSRSEMNVSTLELGDSALYLCASSLTVSRTEAFFGQGTRLTVV.

Many counts were recorded for this clonotype. The CDR3 does not end in the conserved phenylalanine or tryptophan, so this is likely a read error. No DNA is shown, since the ends of the CDR3 on it are uncertain; the CDR3 is the one TCRdb lists. The chain links TRBV9 to TRBJ2-7. The germline gives CDR1 SGDLS, CDR2 YYNGEE. The CDR3 adds up to 11 amino acids, both ends counted. CDR3 residues: CASSVDPRAVL.